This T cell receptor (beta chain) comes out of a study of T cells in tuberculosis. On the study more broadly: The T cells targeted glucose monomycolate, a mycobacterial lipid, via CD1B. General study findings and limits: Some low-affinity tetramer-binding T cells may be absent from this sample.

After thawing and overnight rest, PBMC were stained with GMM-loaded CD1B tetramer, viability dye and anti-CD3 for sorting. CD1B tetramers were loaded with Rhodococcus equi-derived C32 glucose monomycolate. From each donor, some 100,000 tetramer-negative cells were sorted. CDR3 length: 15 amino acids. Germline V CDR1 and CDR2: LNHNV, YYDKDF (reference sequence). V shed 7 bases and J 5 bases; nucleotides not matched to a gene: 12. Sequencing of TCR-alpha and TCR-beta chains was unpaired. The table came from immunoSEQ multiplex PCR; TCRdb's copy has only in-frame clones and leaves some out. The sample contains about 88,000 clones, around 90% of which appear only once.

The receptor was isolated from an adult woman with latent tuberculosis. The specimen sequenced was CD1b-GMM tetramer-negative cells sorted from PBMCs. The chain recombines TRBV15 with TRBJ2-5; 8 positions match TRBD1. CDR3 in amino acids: CATNSLRQGQETQYF. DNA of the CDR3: TGTGCCACCAACTCACTCCGACAGGGGCAGGAGACCCAGTACTTC.